This T cell receptor (beta chain) stems from a study of CD8+ T cells in alopecia areata. TCR sequencing used cDNA made by reverse transcription of extracted RNA. Only in-frame clones appear in the TCRdb table, and some are missing; sequencing was by immunoSEQ multiplex PCR. Of approximately 200,000 clones in the sample, approximately 45% were seen once. This clone was recorded at least ten times. Sample treatment: oral pan-JAK inhibitor, 5-10 mg twice daily. CDR1 is SGHTA and CDR2 is FQGTGA in the germline V gene. The V gene end was trimmed by 0 bases and the J gene end by 6 bases; junction bases not matched to a gene: 6. There are 16 residues in the CDR3.

V and J are TRBV7-3 and TRBJ2-3; 10 bases are a match to TRBD2. The specimen was CD4+ T cells sorted from blood, collected around week 37, from a patient treated with tofacitinib. This clonotype originated in a human donor with alopecia areata. The CDR3 is CASSLTPSGSGDTQYF. The CDR3 DNA sequence: TGTGCCAGCAGCTTAACTCCTAGCGGGAGCGGCGATACGCAGTATTTT.